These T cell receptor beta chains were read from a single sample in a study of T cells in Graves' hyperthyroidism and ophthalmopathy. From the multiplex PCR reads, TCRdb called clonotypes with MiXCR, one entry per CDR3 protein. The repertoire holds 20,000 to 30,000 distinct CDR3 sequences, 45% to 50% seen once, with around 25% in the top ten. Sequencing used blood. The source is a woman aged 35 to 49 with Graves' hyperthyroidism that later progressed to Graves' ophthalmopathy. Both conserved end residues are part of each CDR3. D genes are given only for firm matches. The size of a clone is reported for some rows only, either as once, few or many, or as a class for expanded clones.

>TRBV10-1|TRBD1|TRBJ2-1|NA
CASSERTGGYNEQFF
TGCGCCAGCAGTGAGAGGACAGGGGGCTACAATGAGCAGTTCTTC
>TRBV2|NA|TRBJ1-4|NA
CASTPGATNEKLFF
TGTGCCAGCACTCCGGGAGCAACTAATGAAAAACTGTTTTTT
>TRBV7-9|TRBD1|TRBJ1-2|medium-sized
CASSRSRDRGYGYTF
TGTGCCAGCAGTCGATCCCGGGACAGGGGCTATGGCTACACCTTC
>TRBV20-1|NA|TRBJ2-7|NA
CSVGGAILHEQYF
TGCAGTGTGGGGGGCGCGATTCTCCACGAGCAGTACTTC
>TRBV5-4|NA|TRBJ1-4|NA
CASSFGHGREKLFF
TGTGCCAGCAGCTTTGGACATGGAAGGGAAAAACTGTTTTTT
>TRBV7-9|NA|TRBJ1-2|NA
CAGSLGGGYTF
TGTGCCGGCAGCTTAGGGGGTGGCTACACCTTC
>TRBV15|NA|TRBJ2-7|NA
CATSRDTGIYEQYF
TGTGCCACCAGCAGAGACACAGGGATATACGAGCAGTACTTC
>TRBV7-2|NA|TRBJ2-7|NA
CASSPNDYDSGIPYGQYF
TGTGCCAGCTCACCCAACGATTACGATAGCGGAATCCCTTACGGGCAGTACTTC
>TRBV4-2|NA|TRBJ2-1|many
CASSTRRDYLNEQFF
TGTGCCAGCAGCACCAGGCGAGACTACCTAAATGAGCAGTTCTTC
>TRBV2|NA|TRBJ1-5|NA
CASSGQYQQPQHF
TGTGCCAGCAGTGGACAGTATCAACAGCCCCAGCATTTT
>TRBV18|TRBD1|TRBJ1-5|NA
CASSLGQGSQPQHF
TGTGCCAGCTCACTCGGACAGGGCAGTCAGCCCCAGCATTTT
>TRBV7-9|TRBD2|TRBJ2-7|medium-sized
CASSLRLAGGPPTYEQYF
TGTGCCAGCAGCTTAAGGCTAGCGGGAGGGCCTCCTACCTACGAGCAGTACTTC
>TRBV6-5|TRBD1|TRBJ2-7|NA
CASSYDGTGAWEQYF
TGTGCCAGCAGTTACGATGGGACAGGGGCTTGGGAGCAGTACTTC
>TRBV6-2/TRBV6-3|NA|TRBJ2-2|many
CASTPPSGLNTGELFF
TGTGCCAGCACTCCACCGTCGGGTCTGAACACCGGGGAGCTGTTTTTT
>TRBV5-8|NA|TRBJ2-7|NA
CASSRTDLTRYEQYF
TGTGCCAGCAGCCGAACTGACCTAACACGCTACGAGCAGTACTTC
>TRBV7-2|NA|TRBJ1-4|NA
CASSHVDVATNEKLFF
TGTGCCAGCAGCCACGTGGACGTCGCAACTAATGAAAAACTGTTTTTT
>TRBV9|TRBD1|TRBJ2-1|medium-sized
CASSVLWTGGNEQFF
TGTGCCAGCAGCGTTCTTTGGACAGGAGGAAATGAGCAGTTCTTC
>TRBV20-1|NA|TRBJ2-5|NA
CSARGVGDQETQYF
TGCAGTGCTAGGGGAGTCGGGGACCAAGAGACCCAGTACTTC
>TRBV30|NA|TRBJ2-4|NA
CAWSGSRGGDSQYF
TGTGCCTGGAGTGGGTCAAGGGGCGGGGACAGTCAGTACTTC
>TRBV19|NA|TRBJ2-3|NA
CASSTLTYSTDTQYF
TGTGCCAGTAGTACACTGACATATAGCACAGATACGCAGTATTTT